This TCR beta chain is from a study of shared clonotypes between healthy human individuals. This CDR3 is 20 amino acids long. CDR1 and CDR2 (germline): KGHSH, LQKENI. The V and J ends lost 3 bases and 0 bases, in that order; junction bases with no gene match: 13. Here immunoSEQ multiplex PCR was the method, and the copy in TCRdb shows in-frame clones only, minus some. The sample lists some 2,100,000 clones, around 93% seen once, with about 1.8% in the top ten. Positively selected for CCR7, the CD45RO-negative cells used as naive CD8 cells excluded terminally differentiated effector memory CD45RA+ cells.

This TCR was sampled from a man between 18 and 35 years old in good health. Some clones in this sample may be carry-over from other donors' samples. Specimen: naive CD8+ T cells from PBMCs. V gene TRBV18 combines with J gene TRBJ2-1; 11 nucleotides align to TRBD2. CDR3 loop: CASSPSFAGSGRVSYNEQFF. The DNA for the CDR3 is TGTGCCAGCTCACCTTCCTTCGCGGGTAGCGGGAGGGTCTCCTACAATGAGCAGTTCTTC.